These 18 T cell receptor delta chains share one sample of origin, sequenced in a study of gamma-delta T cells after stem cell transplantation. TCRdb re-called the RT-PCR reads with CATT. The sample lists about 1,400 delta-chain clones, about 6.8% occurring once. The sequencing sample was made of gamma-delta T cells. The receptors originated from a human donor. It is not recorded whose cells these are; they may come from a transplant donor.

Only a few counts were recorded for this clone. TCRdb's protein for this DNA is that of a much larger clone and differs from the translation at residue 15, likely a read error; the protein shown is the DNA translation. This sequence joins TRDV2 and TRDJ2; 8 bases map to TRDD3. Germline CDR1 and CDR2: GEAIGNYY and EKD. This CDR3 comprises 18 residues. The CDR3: CACDTVGGRGIGTAHLFF. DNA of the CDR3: TGTGCCTGTGACACCGTCGGGGGTAGGGGGATAGGCACAGCACACCTCTTCTTT.

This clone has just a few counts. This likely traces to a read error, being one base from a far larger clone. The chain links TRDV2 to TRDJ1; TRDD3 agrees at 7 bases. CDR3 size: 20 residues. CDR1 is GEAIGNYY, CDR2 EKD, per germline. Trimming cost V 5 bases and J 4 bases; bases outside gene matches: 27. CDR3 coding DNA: TGTGCCTGTGTCTCTCTGGGGGGATTCGATCTCCAGGGGACCGGCGATAAACTCATCTTT. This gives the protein CACVSLGGFDLQGTGDKLIF.

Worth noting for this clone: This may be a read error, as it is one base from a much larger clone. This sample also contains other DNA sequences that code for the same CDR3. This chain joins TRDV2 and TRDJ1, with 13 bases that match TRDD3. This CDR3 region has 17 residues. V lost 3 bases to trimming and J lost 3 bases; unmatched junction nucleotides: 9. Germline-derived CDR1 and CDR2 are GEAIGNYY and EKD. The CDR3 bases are TGTGCCTGTGACGCTATTACTGGGGGATACGTATCCGATAAACTCATCTTT. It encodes CACDAITGGYVSDKLIF.

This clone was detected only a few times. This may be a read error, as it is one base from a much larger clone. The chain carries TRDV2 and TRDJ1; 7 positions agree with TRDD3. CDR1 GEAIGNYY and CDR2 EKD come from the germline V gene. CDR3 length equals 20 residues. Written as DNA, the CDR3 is TGTGCCTGTGGCACCGTGCAAGGCTTACTGGGGACCAGGGGGTCCGATAAACTCATCTTT. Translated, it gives CACGTVQGLLGTRGSDKLIF.

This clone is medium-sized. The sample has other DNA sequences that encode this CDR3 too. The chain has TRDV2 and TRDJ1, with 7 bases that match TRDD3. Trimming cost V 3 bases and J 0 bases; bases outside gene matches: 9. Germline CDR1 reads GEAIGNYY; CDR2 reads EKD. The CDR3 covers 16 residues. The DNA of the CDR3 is TGTGCCTGTGACCCCCTGGGGGTCCCTTACACCGATAAACTCATCTTT. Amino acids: CACDPLGVPYTDKLIF.

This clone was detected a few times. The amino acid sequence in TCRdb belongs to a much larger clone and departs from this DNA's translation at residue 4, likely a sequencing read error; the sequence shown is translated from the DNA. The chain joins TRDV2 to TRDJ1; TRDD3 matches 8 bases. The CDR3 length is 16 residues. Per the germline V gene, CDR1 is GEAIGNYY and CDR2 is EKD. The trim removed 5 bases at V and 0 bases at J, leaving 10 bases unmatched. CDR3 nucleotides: TGTGCCTGTGGCACACTGGGGATACAGGACACCGATAAACTCATCTTT. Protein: CACGTLGIQDTDKLIF.

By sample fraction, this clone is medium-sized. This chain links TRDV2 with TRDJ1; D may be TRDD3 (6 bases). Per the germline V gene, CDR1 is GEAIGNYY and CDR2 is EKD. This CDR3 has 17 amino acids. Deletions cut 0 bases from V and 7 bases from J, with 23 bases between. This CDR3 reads CACDTVSAYLGTSKLIF. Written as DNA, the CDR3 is TGTGCCTGTGACACCGTTTCGGCGTATCTGGGGACCAGTAAACTCATCTTT.

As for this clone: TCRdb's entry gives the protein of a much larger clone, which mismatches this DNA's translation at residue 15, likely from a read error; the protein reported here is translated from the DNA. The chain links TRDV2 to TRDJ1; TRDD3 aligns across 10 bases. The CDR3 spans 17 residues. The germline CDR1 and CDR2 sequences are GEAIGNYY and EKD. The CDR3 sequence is CACDVLGDALYTDKPIF. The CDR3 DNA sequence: TGTGCCTGTGACGTACTGGGGGATGCTTTGTACACCGATAAACCCATCTTT.

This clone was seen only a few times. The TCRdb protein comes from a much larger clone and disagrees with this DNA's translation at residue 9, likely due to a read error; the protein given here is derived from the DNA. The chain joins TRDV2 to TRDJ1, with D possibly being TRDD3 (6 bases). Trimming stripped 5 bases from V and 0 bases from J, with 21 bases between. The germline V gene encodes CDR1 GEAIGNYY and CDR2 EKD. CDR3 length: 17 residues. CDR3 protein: CACVPVGGPEYTDKLIF. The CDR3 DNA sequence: TGTGCCTGTGTGCCTGTCGGGGGACCCGAGTACACCGATAAACTCATCTTT.

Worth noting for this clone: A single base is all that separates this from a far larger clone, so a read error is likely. CDR3: CACDEPGGYVEGSSWDTRQMFF. The CDR3 region has the DNA TGTGCCTGTGACGAACCTGGGGGATACGTGGAGGGAAGCTCCTGGGACACCCGACAGATGTTTTTC. The chain employs TRDV2 and TRDJ3; the match to TRDD3 covers 12 bases. The CDR3 has 22 amino acids. Germline CDR1 and CDR2: GEAIGNYY and EKD. The junction had 14 bases not matched to a gene; V was cut back by 3 bases and J by 0 bases.

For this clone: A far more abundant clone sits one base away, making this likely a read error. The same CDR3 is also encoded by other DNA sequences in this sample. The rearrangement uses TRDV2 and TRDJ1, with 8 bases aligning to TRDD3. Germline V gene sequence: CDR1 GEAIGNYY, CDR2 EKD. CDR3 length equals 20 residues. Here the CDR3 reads CACDTLSSLLGVAYTDKLIF. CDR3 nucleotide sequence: TGCGCCTGTGACACACTATCCTCCTTACTGGGGGTCGCGTACACCGATAAACTCATCTTT.

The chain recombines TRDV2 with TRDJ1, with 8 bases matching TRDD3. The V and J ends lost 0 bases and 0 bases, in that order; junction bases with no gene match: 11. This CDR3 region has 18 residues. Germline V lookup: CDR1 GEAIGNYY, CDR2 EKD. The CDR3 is CACDTVGSLGEHTDKLIF. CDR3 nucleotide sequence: TGTGCCTGTGACACCGTGGGAAGCCTGGGGGAGCACACCGATAAACTCATCTTT.

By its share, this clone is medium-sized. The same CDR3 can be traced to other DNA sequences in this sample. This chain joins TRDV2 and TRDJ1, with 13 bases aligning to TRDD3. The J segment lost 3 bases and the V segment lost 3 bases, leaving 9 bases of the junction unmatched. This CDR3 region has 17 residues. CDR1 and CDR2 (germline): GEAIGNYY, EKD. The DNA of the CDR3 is TGTGCCTGTGACGCTATTACTGGGGGATACGTGTCCGATAAACTCATCTTT. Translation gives CACDAITGGYVSDKLIF.

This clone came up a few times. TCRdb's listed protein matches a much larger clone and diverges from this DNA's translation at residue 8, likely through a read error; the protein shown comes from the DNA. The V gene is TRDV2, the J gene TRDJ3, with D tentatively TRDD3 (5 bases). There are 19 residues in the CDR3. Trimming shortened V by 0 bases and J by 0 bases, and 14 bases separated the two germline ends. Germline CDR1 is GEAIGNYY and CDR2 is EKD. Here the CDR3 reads CACDTAGGRSSWDTRQMFF. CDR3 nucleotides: TGTGCCTGTGACACCGCGGGGGGCCGCAGCTCCTGGGACACCCGACAGATGTTTTTC.

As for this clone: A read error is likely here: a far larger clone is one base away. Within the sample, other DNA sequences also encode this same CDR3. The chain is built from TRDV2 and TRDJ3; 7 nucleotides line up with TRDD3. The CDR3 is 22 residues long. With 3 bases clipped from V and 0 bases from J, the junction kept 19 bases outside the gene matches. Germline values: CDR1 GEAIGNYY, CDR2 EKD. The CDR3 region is CACDEPGGYAEGSSWDTRQMFF. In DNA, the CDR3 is TGTGCCTGTGACGAACCTGGAGGATACGCGGAGGGAAGCTCCTGGGACACCCGACAGATGTTTTTC.

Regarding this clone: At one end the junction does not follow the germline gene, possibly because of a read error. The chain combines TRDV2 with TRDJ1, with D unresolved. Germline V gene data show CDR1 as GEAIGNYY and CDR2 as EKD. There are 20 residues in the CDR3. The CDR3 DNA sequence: TGTGCCTGTGACCCTCTCCCCCGAGAACGGATGCCCGCCTCCACCAATAAACTCATCTTT. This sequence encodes CACDPLPRERMPASTNKLIF.

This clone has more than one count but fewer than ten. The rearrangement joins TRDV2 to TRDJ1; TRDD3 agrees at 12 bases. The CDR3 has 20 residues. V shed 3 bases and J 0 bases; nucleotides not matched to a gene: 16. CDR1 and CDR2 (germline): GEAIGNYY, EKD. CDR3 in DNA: TGTGCCTGTGACCCCCTTGGGCTGGGGGATACGCCCTCCCACACCGATAAACTCATCTTT. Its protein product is CACDPLGLGDTPSHTDKLIF.

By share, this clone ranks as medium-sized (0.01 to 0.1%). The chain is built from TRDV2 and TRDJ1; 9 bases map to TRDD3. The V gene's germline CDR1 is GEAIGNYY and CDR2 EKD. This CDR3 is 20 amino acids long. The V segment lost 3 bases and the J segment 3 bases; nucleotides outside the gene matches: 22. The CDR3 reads CACDHLFYDPGDTEADKLIF. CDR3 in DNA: TGTGCCTGTGACCACCTCTTCTACGACCCTGGGGATACGGAGGCCGATAAACTCATCTTT.